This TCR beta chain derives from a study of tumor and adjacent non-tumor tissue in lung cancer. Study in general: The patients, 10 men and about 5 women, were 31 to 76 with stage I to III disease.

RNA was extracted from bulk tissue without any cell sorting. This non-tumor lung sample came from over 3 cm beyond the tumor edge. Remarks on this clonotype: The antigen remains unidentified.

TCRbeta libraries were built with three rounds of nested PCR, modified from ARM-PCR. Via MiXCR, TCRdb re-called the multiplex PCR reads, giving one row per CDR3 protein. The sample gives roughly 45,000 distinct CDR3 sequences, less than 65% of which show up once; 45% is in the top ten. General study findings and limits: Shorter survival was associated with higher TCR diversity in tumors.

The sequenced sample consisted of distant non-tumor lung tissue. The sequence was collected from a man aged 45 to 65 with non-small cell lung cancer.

The CDR3 DNA sequence: TGTGCCAGCAGCAACTACAGGTCCTCTGGAAACACCATATATTTT. Translated, it gives CASSNYRSSGNTIYF. The chain has TRBV7-2 and TRBJ1-3, with D perhaps matching TRBD1 (5 bases). Germline CDR1 SGHTA, CDR2 FQGNSA. The CDR3 loop spans 15 amino acids. V lost 5 bases and J lost 0, with 11 bases in between.